This T cell receptor beta chain was observed in a study of Graves' ophthalmopathy and Graves' hyperthyroidism. Study information: Researchers obtained peripheral blood at initial diagnosis, before any treatment had begun.

Amplification targeted the TCR beta CDR3 regions, with RNA transcripts as the source material. RT-PCR was first run with HTBI primers, then multiplex PCR in a second round. TCRdb fed the multiplex PCR reads into MiXCR, producing one record per CDR3 protein. The table includes roughly 480,000 distinct CDR3 sequences, approximately 15% detected once. Uncontrolled infections, other autoimmune diseases, pregnancy or lactation barred patients from enrollment. Around 10 ml of fresh blood yielded the PBMCs by density gradient. Study conclusions and caveats: Ophthalmopathy and stable hyperthyroidism were discriminated by a 13-signature model, with roughly 90% sensitivity and about 82% specificity.

This CDR3 has 12 residues. CDR1 is MRHNA and CDR2 is SNTAGT in the germline V gene. Trimming shortened V by 7 bases and J by 6 bases, and 10 bases separated the two germline ends. This clonotype was picked up many times. Its target is unknown. Sequences were obtained from blood. This rearrangement joins TRBV6-4 to TRBJ1-5; D is unclear. The TCR comes from a woman aged 25 to 39 with Graves' ophthalmopathy. The chain's CDR3 is CASMRVGQPQHF. The CDR3 region has the DNA TGTGCCAGCATGAGGGTCGGTCAGCCCCAGCATTTT.